This entry lists 21 T cell receptor beta chains sequenced from one sample in a study of vaccination and CD4 T cells after COVID-19. These TCRs are of unknown antigen specificity. Regarding treatment: approximately 9-day PBMC culture with coronavirus spike peptide pools or control peptides (ViraFEST assay). At the Johns Hopkins FTIC core, DNA taken from cultured CD4+ T cells was sequenced by way of the Oncomine TCR Beta short-read assay. In TCRdb, the PCR reads were re-called with MiXCR into one record per CDR3 protein. Among thousands of distinct CDR3 sequences listed, 75% to 85% were seen once. The material sequenced was CD4+ T cells from blood, cultured in vitro. These receptor sequences come from a human donor who had recovered from COVID-19.

In its sample, this clonotype was seen once. The chain employs TRBV27 and TRBJ1-1, with D perhaps matching TRBD1 (6 bases). Trimming pared 11 bases from V and 6 bases from J, leaving 13 bases between. This CDR3 has 11 amino acids. Germline V gene sequence: CDR1 MNHEY, CDR2 SMNVEV (reference sequence). Here the CDR3 DNA reads TGTGCCTGCAATAGGGGGGCTGAAGCTTTCTTT. Residues: CACNRGAEAFF.

The rearrangement uses TRBV5-1 and TRBJ1-1, with a weak D call TRBD1 (6 bases). Per the germline V gene, CDR1 is SGHRS and CDR2 is YFSETQ. V dropped 0 bases and J dropped 4 bases, with 16 bases sitting between them. CDR3 length equals 16 residues. The CDR3 nucleotides read TGCGCCAGCAGCTTGGTACAGGGCCAGGGGAGCACTGAAGCTTTCTTT. It codes for CASSLVQGQGSTEAFF.

V is TRBV19 and J is TRBJ2-3, with 11 bases fitting TRBD2. This CDR3 is built from 15 residues. The V gene end was trimmed by 6 bases and the J gene end by 5 bases; junction bases not matched to a gene: 7. Germline CDR1 reads LNHDA; CDR2 reads SQIVND (reference sequence). The CDR3 here is CASSLAGGVGDTQYF. CDR3 in DNA: TGTGCCAGTAGCCTAGCGGGGGGAGTAGGAGATACGCAGTATTTT.

The chain recombines TRBV27 with TRBJ2-5; no clear D gene. The ends were cut back, 1 base at V and 3 bases at J, with 6 bases in the middle. Looked up from germline, CDR1 is MNHEY and CDR2 is SMNVEV (reference sequence). This CDR3 spans 13 amino acids. The CDR3 protein is CASSLLGKETQYF. CDR3 DNA: TGTGCCAGCAGTTTATTGGGTAAAGAGACCCAGTACTTC.

The J gene is TRBJ1-2, the V gene TRBV11-1, with D perhaps matching TRBD1 (6 bases). The CDR3 is 14 residues long. Germline V gene sequence: CDR1 SGHAT, CDR2 FQDESV (reference sequence). Trimming stripped 5 bases from V and 2 bases from J, with 12 bases between. The CDR3 spells CASSHEQGNYGYTF. In DNA, the CDR3 is TGTGCCAGCAGCCACGAGCAGGGGAACTATGGCTACACCTTC.

This clonotype was counted between two and nine times. The chain carries TRBV7-9 and TRBJ2-5, with 7 bases identical to TRBD2. The CDR3 spans 15 residues. CDR1 SEHNR and CDR2 FQNEAQ come from the germline V gene (reference sequence). J lost 4 bases, V lost 0 bases, and 5 bases had no gene match. DNA of the CDR3: TGTGCCAGCAGCTTAGCCCGACTAGCCGGAGAGACCCAGTACTTC. Protein sequence: CASSLARLAGETQYF.

The V call is TRBV20-1, the J call TRBJ2-3; 13 bases match TRBD2. This CDR3 contains 18 residues. V shed 1 base and J 0 bases; nucleotides not matched to a gene: 7. From germline, CDR1 is DFQATT and CDR2 SNEGSKA (reference sequence). The CDR3: CSARAGLAGAGSTDTQYF. The CDR3, as DNA: TGCAGTGCTAGAGCCGGACTAGCGGGGGCGGGTAGCACAGATACGCAGTATTTT.

In its sample, this clonotype is hyperexpanded. This chain joins TRBV20-1 and TRBJ2-3, with TRBD2 matching over 16 bases. Germline CDR1 is DFQATT and CDR2 is SNEGSKA (reference sequence). This CDR3 is 19 amino acids long. The V and J ends lost 5 bases and 0 bases, in that order; junction bases with no gene match: 11. The chain's CDR3 is CSAETRGLAGGRSTDTQYF. For the CDR3, the DNA is TGCAGTGCTGAGACTAGGGGACTAGCGGGAGGGCGTAGCACAGATACGCAGTATTTT.

The rearrangement links TRBV12-5 to TRBJ2-2; possibly TRBD1 for D (6 bases). V lost 6 bases to trimming and J lost 1 base, with 21 bases between them. This CDR3 spans 18 amino acids. The germline V gene has CDR1 LGHNT and CDR2 FRNRAP. The CDR3 loop is CASGPRGRTDGNTGELFF. In nucleotides, the CDR3 is TGTGCTAGTGGCCCTCGGGGTAGGACAGATGGGAACACCGGGGAGCTGTTTTTT.

V usage is TRBV24-1 and J usage is TRBJ1-5; TRBD1 aligns across 8 bases. Germline lookup yields CDR1 KGHDR and CDR2 SFDVKD. V was clipped by 5 bases and J by 4 bases; unmatched bases: 3. The CDR3 has 14 amino acids. The chain's CDR3 is CATSAGGANQPQHF. DNA of the CDR3: TGTGCCACCAGTGCAGGGGGCGCGAATCAGCCCCAGCATTTT.

J is TRBJ2-5 and V is TRBV19; tentatively, D is TRBD2 (6 bases). CDR1 and CDR2 from the germline V gene are LNHDA and SQIVND (reference sequence). V shed 6 bases and J shed 0 bases, with 14 bases lying between them. The CDR3 contains 15 residues. The CDR3 here is CASRGTRGDQETQYF. DNA of the CDR3: TGTGCCAGTAGGGGGACGCGCGGGGACCAAGAGACCCAGTACTTC.

The chain combines TRBV15 with TRBJ1-4; no definite D call. The V and J ends lost 1 base and 7 bases respectively, with 13 bases between them. The CDR3 runs to 15 residues. Germline V gene sequence: CDR1 LNHNV, CDR2 YYDKDF (reference sequence). CDR3 in amino acids: CATSRVHLGGEKLFF. Here the CDR3 DNA reads TGTGCCACCAGCAGAGTGCACCTCGGCGGTGAAAAACTGTTTTTT.

The chain links TRBV24-1 to TRBJ2-5; TRBD1 matches 7 bases. Per the germline V gene, CDR1 is KGHDR and CDR2 is SFDVKD. V dropped 4 bases and J dropped 7; count of bases not matched to a gene: 11. This CDR3 region has 15 residues. CDR3 bases: TGTGCCACCAGTGACCCCGGACAGGTCCACGGGACCCAGTACTTC. It encodes CATSDPGQVHGTQYF.

This rearrangement joins TRBV27 to TRBJ1-1; maybe TRBD1 (5 bases). The germline V gene has CDR1 MNHEY and CDR2 SMNVEV (reference sequence). Between the trimmed V and J ends, which lost 4 bases and 7 bases, there was a span of 28 bases. This CDR3 has 18 amino acids. CDR3 sequence (DNA): TGTGCCAGCAGTTCCCTTGTTATTCCGCCAGGGTATCGGGATGAAGCTTTCTTT. This sequence encodes CASSSLVIPPGYRDEAFF.

The V call is TRBV20-1, the J call TRBJ2-3, with D unclear. The CDR3 sequence is 11 residues long. V dropped 4 bases and J dropped 4 bases, with 6 bases sitting between them. The germline CDR1 and CDR2 sequences are DFQATT and SNEGSKA (reference sequence). In DNA, the CDR3 is TGCAGTGCTATCGTAGCAGATACGCAGTATTTT. Its protein is CSAIVADTQYF.

For the CDR3, the DNA is TGTGCCAGCAGCTCAGGACAGGGGGGCAATCAGCCCCAGCATTTT. Translating it yields CASSSGQGGNQPQHF. This rearrangement joins TRBV11-3 to TRBJ1-5, with 10 bases lining up with TRBD1. CDR1 is SGHNT, CDR2 YENEEA, per germline. This CDR3 comprises 15 residues. Losses at the gene ends were 4 bases for V and 2 bases for J; bases not matched to a gene: 2.

This chain joins TRBV19 and TRBJ2-5; D possibly corresponds to TRBD1 (5 bases). The V gene lost 3 bases and the J gene lost 11 bases, with 22 bases spanning the gap. The CDR3 consists of 15 residues. Germline loops: CDR1 LNHDA, CDR2 SQIVND (reference sequence). The CDR3 nucleotides read TGTGCCAGTAGTATGGTGACAGCAAGCTCAGGGAAACAGTACTTC. Its protein product is CASSMVTASSGKQYF.

This clonotype was seen a few times. The chain combines TRBV10-2 with TRBJ2-7; D could derive from TRBD1 or TRBD2 (5 bases each). Trimming took off 5 bases at V and 5 bases at J, with 10 bases between the two ends. The CDR3 is 12 amino acids. Germline V lookup: CDR1 WSHSY, CDR2 SAAADI. The CDR3 DNA sequence: TGCGCCAGCAGTCGGGACCCCCACGAGCAGTACTTC. This gives the protein CASSRDPHEQYF.

V gene TRBV24-1 combines with J gene TRBJ2-2, with D tentatively TRBD2 (7 bases). CDR1 and CDR2 (germline): KGHDR, SFDVKD. The CDR3 length is 16 residues. Between the trimmed V and J ends, which lost 4 bases and 4 bases, there was a span of 15 bases. CDR3: CATSDPVGGRTGELFF. The DNA of the CDR3 is TGTGCCACCAGTGACCCAGTCGGGGGGCGCACCGGGGAGCTGTTTTTT.

This chain links TRBV6-4 with TRBJ2-3; D unclear. CDR1 is MRHNA, CDR2 SNTAGT, per germline. The CDR3 is made up of 13 amino acids. Trimming shortened V by 6 bases and J by 0 bases, and 7 bases separated the two germline ends. The CDR3 sequence: CASRTLSTDTQYF. The CDR3 DNA sequence: TGTGCCAGCAGAACCCTGAGCACAGATACGCAGTATTTT.

The chain employs TRBV20-1 and TRBJ2-5, with D uncertain. The CDR3 totals 15 residues. Deletions cut 0 bases from V and 0 bases from J, with 11 bases between. From germline, CDR1 is DFQATT and CDR2 SNEGSKA (reference sequence). The CDR3, as DNA: TGCAGTGCTAGAGATCATGAGGTGTACCAAGAGACCCAGTACTTC. Its protein product is CSARDHEVYQETQYF.